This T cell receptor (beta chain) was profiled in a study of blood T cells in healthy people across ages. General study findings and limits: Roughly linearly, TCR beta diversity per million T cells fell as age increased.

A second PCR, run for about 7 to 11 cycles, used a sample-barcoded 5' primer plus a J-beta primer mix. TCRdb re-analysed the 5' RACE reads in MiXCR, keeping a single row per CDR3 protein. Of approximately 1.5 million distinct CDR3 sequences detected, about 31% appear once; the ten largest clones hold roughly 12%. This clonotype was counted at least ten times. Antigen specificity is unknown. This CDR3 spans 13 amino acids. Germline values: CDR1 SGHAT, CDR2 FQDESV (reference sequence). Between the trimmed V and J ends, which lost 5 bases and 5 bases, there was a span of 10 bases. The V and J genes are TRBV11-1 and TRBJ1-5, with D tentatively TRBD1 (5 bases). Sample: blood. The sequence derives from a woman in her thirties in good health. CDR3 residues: CASSRGGDQPQHF. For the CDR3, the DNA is TGTGCCAGCAGCCGCGGGGGGGATCAGCCCCAGCATTTT.